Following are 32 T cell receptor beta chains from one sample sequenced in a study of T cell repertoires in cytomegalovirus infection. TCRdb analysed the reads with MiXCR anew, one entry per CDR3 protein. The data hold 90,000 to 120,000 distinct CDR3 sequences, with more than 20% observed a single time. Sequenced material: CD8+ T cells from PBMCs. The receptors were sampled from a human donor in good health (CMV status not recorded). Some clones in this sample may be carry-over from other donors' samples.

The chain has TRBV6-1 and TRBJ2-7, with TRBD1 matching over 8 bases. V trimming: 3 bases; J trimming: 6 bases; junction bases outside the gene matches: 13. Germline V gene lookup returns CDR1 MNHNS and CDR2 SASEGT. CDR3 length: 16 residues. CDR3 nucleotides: TGTGCCAGCAGTGAGGCACTTGACAGGGGAAGTCTCGAGCAGTACTTC. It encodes CASSEALDRGSLEQYF.

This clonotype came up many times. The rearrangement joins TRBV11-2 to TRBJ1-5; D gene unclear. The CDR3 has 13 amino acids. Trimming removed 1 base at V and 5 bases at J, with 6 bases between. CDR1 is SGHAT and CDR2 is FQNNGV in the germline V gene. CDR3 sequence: CASSLGGDQPQHF. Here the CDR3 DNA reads TGTGCCAGCAGCTTAGGCGGGGATCAGCCCCAGCATTTT.

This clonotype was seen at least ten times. In nucleotides, the CDR3 is TGTGCCAGCAGCCAACGACTGGGAAGGAGGAATGAGCAGTTCTTC. Encoded protein: CASSQRLGRRNEQFF. The chain combines TRBV7-2 with TRBJ2-1, with a possible D match to TRBD2 (5 bases). CDR1 and CDR2 (germline): SGHTA, FQGNSA. The germline V and J ends were trimmed by 5 bases and 7 bases, with 18 bases remaining between them. CDR3 length: 15 residues.

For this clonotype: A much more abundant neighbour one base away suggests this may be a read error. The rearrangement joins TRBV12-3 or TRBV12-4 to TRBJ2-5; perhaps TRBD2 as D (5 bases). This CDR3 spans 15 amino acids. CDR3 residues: CSSSLKQNGGETQYF. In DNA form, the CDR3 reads TGTTCCAGCAGTTTAAAGCAGAACGGCGGGGAGACCCAGTACTTC.

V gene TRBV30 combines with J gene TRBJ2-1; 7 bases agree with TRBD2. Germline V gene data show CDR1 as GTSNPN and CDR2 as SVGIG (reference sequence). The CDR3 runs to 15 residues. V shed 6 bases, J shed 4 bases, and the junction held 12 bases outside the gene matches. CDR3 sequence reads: CACRPGGRLYNEQFF. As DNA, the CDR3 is TGTGCCTGTCGACCAGGCGGGAGATTGTACAATGAGCAGTTCTTC.

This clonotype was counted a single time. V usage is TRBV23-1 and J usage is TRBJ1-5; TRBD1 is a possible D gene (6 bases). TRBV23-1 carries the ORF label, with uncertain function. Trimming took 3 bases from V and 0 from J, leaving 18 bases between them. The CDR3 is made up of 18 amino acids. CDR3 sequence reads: CASSHYGQCRYSNQPQHF. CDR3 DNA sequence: TGCGCCAGCAGTCACTACGGACAGTGCAGATATAGCAATCAGCCCCAGCATTTT.

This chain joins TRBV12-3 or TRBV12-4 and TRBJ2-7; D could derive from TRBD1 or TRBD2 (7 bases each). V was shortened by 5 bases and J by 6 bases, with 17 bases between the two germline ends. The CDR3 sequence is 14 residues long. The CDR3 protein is CASSPPGGVGEQYF. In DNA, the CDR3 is TGTGCCAGCAGTCCCCCAGGGGGGGTTGGCGAGCAGTACTTC.

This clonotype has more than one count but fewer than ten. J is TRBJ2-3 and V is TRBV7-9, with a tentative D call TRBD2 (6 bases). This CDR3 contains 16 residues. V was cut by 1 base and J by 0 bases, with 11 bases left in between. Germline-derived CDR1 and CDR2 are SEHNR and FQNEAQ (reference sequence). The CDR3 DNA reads TGTGCCAGCAGCTTAGTTGCGGGGCCAAGCACAGATACGCAGTATTTT. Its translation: CASSLVAGPSTDTQYF.

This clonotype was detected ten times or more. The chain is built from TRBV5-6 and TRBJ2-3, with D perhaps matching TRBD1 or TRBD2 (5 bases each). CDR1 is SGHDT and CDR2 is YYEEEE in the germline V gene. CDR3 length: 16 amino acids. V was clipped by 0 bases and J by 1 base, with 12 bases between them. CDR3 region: CASSLGIRDRTDTQYF. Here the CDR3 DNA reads TGTGCCAGCAGCTTGGGAATTCGGGACCGCACAGATACGCAGTATTTT.

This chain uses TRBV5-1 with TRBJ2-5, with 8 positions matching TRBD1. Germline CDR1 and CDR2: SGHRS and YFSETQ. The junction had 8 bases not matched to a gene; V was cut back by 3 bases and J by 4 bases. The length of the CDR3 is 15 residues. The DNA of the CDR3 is TGCGCCAGCAGCTCTGCCGGACAGGGTGGAGAGACCCAGTACTTC. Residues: CASSSAGQGGETQYF.

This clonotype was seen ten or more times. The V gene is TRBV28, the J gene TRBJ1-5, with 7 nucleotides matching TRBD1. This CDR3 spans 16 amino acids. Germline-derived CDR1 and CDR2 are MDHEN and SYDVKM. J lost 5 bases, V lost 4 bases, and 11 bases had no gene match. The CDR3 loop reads CASSSPFVGGDQPQHF. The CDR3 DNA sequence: TGTGCCAGCAGTTCCCCCTTCGTAGGGGGCGATCAGCCCCAGCATTTT.

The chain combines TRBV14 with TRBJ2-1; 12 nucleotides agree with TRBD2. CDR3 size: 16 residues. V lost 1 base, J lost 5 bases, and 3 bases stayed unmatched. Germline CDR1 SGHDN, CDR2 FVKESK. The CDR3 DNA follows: TGTGCCAGCAGCCAAGGGACTAGCGGGAACAACAATGAGCAGTTCTTC. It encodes CASSQGTSGNNNEQFF.

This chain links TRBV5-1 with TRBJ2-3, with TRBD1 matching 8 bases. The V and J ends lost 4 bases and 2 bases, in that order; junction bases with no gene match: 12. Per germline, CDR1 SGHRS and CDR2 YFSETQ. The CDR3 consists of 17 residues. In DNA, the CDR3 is TGCGCCAGCAGCCCGCGGGCCGGGACAGGAGTCACAGATACGCAGTATTTT. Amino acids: CASSPRAGTGVTDTQYF.

CDR3 amino acids: CASSFRNWTQYF. CDR3 coding DNA: TGTGCCAGCAGCTTCAGAAATTGGACCCAGTACTTC. J is TRBJ2-5 and V is TRBV7-9; D unresolved. This CDR3 is 12 amino acids long. V lost 3 bases to trimming and J lost 7 bases, with 9 bases between them. The germline V gene encodes CDR1 SEHNR and CDR2 FQNEAQ (reference sequence).

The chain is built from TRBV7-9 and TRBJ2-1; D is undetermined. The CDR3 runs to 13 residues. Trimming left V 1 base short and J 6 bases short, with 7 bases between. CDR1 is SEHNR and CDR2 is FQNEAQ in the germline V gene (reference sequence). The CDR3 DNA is TGTGCCAGCAGCTTAGTGCTCCTCAATGAGCAGTTCTTC. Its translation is CASSLVLLNEQFF.

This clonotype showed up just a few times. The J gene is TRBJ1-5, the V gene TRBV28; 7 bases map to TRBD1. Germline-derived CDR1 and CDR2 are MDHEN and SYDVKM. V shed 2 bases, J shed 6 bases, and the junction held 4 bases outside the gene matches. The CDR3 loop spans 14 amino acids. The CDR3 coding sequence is TGTGCCAGCAGTTTACAGTCAGGGGGTCAGCCCCAGCATTTT. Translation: CASSLQSGGQPQHF.

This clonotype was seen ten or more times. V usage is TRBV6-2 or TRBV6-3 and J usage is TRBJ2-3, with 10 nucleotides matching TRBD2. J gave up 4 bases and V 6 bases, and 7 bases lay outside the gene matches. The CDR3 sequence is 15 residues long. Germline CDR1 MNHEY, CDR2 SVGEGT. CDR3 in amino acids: CASRDGTSDADTQYF. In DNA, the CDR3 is TGTGCCAGCAGAGACGGGACTAGCGACGCAGATACGCAGTATTTT.

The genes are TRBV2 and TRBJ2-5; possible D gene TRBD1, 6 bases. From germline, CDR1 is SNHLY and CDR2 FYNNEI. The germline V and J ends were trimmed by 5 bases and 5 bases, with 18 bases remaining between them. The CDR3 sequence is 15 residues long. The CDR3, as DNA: TGTGCCAGCAGTCGAATAGAAACAGGGCCGGAGACCCAGTACTTC. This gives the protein CASSRIETGPETQYF.

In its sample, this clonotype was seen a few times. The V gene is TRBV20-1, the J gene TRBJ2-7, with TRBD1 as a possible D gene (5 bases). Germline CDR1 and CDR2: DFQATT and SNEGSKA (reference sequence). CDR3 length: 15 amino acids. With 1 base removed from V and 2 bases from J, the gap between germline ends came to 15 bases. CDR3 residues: CSARADTLGAYEQYF. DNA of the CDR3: TGCAGTGCTAGAGCAGACACTTTAGGGGCCTACGAGCAGTACTTC.

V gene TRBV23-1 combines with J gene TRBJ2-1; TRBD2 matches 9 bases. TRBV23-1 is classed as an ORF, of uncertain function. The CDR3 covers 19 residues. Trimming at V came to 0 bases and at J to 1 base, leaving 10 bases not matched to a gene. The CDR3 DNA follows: TGCGCCAGCAGTCAATCAAGGCGGCTAGCGGGGACGTCCTACAATGAGCAGTTCTTC. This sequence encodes CASSQSRRLAGTSYNEQFF.

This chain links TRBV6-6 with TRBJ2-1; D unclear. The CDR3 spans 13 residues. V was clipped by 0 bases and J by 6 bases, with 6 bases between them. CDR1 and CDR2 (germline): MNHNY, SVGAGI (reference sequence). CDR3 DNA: TGTGCCAGCAGTTACTCGAACGGCAATGAGCAGTTCTTC. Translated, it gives CASSYSNGNEQFF.

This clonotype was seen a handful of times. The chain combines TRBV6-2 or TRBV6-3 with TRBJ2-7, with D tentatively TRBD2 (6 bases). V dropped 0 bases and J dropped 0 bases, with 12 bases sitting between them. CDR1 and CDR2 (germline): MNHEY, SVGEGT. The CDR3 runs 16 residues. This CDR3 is CASSYSRQGGSYEQYF. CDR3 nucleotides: TGTGCCAGCAGTTACTCGCGGCAGGGAGGCTCCTACGAGCAGTACTTC.

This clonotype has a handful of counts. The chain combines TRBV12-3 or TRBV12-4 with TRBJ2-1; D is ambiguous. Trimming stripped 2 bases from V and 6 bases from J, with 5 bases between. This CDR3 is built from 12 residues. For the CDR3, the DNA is TGTGCCAGCAGTTTAATGGGCAATGAGCAGTTCTTC. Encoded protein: CASSLMGNEQFF.

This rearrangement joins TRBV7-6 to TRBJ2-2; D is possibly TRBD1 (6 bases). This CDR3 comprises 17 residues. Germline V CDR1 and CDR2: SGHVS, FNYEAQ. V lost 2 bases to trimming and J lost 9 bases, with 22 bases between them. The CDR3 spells CASSLLRGDTHRRELFF. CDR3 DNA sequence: TGTGCCAGCAGCTTACTTCGTGGGGACACGCATCGCCGGGAGCTGTTTTTT. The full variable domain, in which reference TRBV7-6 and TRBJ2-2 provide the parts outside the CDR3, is GAGVSQSPRYKVTKRGQDVALRCDPISGHVSLYWYRQALGQGPEFLTYFNYEAQQDKSGLPNDRFSAERPEGSISTLTIQRTEQRDSAMYRCASSLLRGDTHRRELFFGEGSRLTVL.

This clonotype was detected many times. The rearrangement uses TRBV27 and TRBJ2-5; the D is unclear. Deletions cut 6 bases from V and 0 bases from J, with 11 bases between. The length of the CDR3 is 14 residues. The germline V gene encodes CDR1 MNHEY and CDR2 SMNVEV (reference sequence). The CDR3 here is CASSASGYQETQYF. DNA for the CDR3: TGTGCCAGCAGCGCCTCCGGGTACCAAGAGACCCAGTACTTC.

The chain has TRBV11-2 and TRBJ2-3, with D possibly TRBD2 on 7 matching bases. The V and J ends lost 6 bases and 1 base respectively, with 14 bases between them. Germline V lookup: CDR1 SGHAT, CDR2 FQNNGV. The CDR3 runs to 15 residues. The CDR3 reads CASRPRGAGTDTQYF. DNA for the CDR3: TGTGCCAGCAGGCCCCGGGGGGCTGGCACAGATACGCAGTATTTT.

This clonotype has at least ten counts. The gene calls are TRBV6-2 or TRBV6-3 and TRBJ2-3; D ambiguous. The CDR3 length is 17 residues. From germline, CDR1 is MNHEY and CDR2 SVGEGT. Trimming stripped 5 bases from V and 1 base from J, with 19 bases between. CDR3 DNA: TGTGCCAGCAGTGTACTCCCGACTGGCTTTGGCACAGATACGCAGTATTTT. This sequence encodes CASSVLPTGFGTDTQYF.

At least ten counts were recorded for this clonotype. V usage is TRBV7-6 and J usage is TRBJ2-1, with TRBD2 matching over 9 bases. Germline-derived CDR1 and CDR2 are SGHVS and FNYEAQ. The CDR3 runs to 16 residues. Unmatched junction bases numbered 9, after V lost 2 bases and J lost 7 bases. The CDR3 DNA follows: TGTGCCAGCAGCTTAAGAGGCGGGGGGGCCAAAAATGAGCAGTTCTTC. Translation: CASSLRGGGAKNEQFF.

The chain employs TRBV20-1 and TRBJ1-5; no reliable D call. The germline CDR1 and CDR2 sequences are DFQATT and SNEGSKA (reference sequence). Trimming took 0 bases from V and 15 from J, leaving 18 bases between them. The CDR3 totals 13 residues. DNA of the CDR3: TGCAGTGCTAGAGACGAGGATATAGGCAGGATGCATTTT. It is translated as CSARDEDIGRMHF.

This chain's CDR3 is CASSLDPGAPVETQYF. Here the CDR3 DNA reads TGTGCCAGCAGCTTGGATCCGGGGGCGCCGGTTGAGACCCAGTACTTC. V and J are TRBV5-4 and TRBJ2-5; TRBD1 or TRBD2 may be the D gene (6 bases each). V was shortened by 0 bases and J by 5 bases, with 17 bases between the two germline ends. Germline CDR1 and CDR2: SGHNT and YYREEE (reference sequence). The CDR3 totals 16 residues.

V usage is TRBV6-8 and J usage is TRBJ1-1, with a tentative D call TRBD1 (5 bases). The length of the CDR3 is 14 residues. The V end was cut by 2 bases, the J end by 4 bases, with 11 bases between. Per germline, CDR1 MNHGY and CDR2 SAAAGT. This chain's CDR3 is CASSYGGVSTEAFF. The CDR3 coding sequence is TGTGCCAGCAGTTACGGGGGGGTGTCCACTGAAGCTTTCTTT.

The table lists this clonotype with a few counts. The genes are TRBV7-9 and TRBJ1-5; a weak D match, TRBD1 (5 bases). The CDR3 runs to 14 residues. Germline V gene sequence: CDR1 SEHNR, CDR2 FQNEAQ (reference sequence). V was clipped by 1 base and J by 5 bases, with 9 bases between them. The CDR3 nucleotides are TGTGCCAGCAGCTTAGAAGACAGACATCAGCCCCAGCATTTT. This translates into CASSLEDRHQPQHF.